These 28 T cell receptor beta chains came from one sample sequenced in a study of cytomegalovirus exposure and HLA in healthy donors. With 60 Vbeta and 13 Jbeta primers, the PCR was carried out. The table came from immunoSEQ multiplex PCR; TCRdb's copy has only in-frame clones and leaves some out. This sample has 110,000 to 150,000 clones, with about 80% found just once. The material sequenced was PBMCs. Source of these receptors: a female donor in good health and CMV-seronegative.

The chain has TRBV6-1 and TRBJ1-2; D possibly corresponds to TRBD1 (5 bases). Germline V lookup: CDR1 MNHNS, CDR2 SASEGT. Trimming took 7 bases from V and 8 from J, leaving 20 bases between them. The CDR3 is made up of 14 amino acids. The CDR3 region is CASTFLGGARGYTF. CDR3 sequence (DNA): TGTGCCAGCACTTTTCTCGGGGGAGCGCGCGGCTACACCTTC.

The genes are TRBV2 and TRBJ2-3, with a tentative D call TRBD1 (5 bases). Germline-derived CDR1 and CDR2 are SNHLY and FYNNEI. The V and J ends lost 1 base and 13 bases respectively, with 12 bases between them. The CDR3 sequence is 12 residues long. CDR3 sequence reads: CASSEVGVQEYF. In DNA, the CDR3 is TGTGCCAGCAGTGAAGTAGGGGTTCAAGAGTATTTT.

The J gene is TRBJ1-3, the V gene TRBV5-1, with D possibly matching TRBD1 (6 bases). The CDR3 extends over 14 amino acids. The ends were cut back, 0 bases at V and 3 bases at J, with 7 bases in the middle. Germline V lookup: CDR1 SGHRS, CDR2 YFSETQ. The CDR3, as DNA: TGCGCCAGCAGCTTGGCAGGGGTTGGAAACACCATATATTTT. It is translated as CASSLAGVGNTIYF. Combining the CDR3 with reference TRBV5-1 and TRBJ1-3 gives the whole variable domain KAGVTQTPRYLIKTRGQQVTLSCSPISGHRSVSWYQQTPGQGLQFLFEYFSETQRNKGNFPGRFSGRQFSNSRSEMNVSTLELGDSALYLCASSLAGVGNTIYFGEGSWLTVV.

This chain connects TRBV7-8 to TRBJ1-2, with D hard to call. Per the germline V gene, CDR1 is SGHVS and CDR2 is FQNEAQ. The CDR3 totals 13 residues. Trimming left V 9 bases short and J 1 base short, with 12 bases between. CDR3 DNA sequence: TGTGCCAGTGAAGCGGGGTTTAACTATGGCTACACCTTC. This sequence encodes CASEAGFNYGYTF.

The chain links TRBV19 to TRBJ1-2, with D possibly being TRBD1 (6 bases). With 2 bases removed from V and 2 bases from J, the gap between germline ends came to 6 bases. Germline-derived CDR1 and CDR2 are LNHDA and SQIVND (reference sequence). The CDR3 is 13 residues long. CDR3 DNA: TGTGCCAGTAGTATAACAGGGAACTATGGCTACACCTTC. Its translation: CASSITGNYGYTF.

The V call is TRBV6-5, the J call TRBJ1-5, with 12 positions matching TRBD1. Trimming took 6 bases from V and 5 from J; bases not matched to a gene: 5. Per the germline V gene, CDR1 is MNHEY and CDR2 is SVGAGI. CDR3 length equals 15 residues. This chain's CDR3 is CASRAGTGGHQPQHF. The CDR3 bases are TGTGCCAGCAGAGCCGGGACAGGGGGCCATCAGCCCCAGCATTTT.

The chain employs TRBV5-1 and TRBJ1-2, with 9 bases aligning to TRBD1. This CDR3 contains 13 residues. Trimming removed 7 bases from V and 3 bases from J; junction bases left unmatched: 4. CDR1 is SGHRS, CDR2 YFSETQ, per germline. The CDR3 nucleotides are TGCGCCAGCTCGACAGGGGGGGACTATGGCTACACCTTC. Translating it yields CASSTGGDYGYTF.

Notes on this clone: In the same sample, other DNA sequences code for this CDR3. The chain joins TRBV6-1 to TRBJ2-7; D might be TRBD2 (6 bases). This CDR3 comprises 13 residues. The V and J ends lost 9 bases and 0 bases respectively, with 12 bases between them. The germline V gene has CDR1 MNHNS and CDR2 SASEGT. The CDR3 region is CASIPGGSYEQYF. The CDR3 bases are TGTGCCAGTATCCCCGGGGGCTCCTACGAGCAGTACTTC.

V usage is TRBV15 and J usage is TRBJ1-1, with D possibly TRBD1 on 5 matching bases. Germline V lookup: CDR1 LNHNV, CDR2 YYDKDF (reference sequence). Trimming removed 5 bases from V and 8 bases from J, with 15 bases in between. CDR3 size: 13 residues. CDR3 sequence: CATSQRWGREAFF. CDR3 DNA: TGTGCCACCAGCCAGAGGTGGGGCAGGGAAGCTTTCTTT.

This rearrangement joins TRBV11-2 to TRBJ2-2; tentatively, D is TRBD2 (5 bases). Trimming removed 4 bases at V and 2 bases at J, with 8 bases between. The CDR3 runs to 14 residues. CDR1 is SGHAT, CDR2 FQNNGV, per germline. The CDR3 loop reads CASSSGLNTGELFF. The DNA for the CDR3 is TGTGCCAGCAGCTCCGGACTCAACACCGGGGAGCTGTTTTTT.

The chain couples TRBV5-1 to TRBJ1-5; 8 positions match TRBD1. This CDR3 comprises 13 residues. Germline CDR1 is SGHRS and CDR2 is YFSETQ. J lost 6 bases, V lost 1 base, and 0 bases had no gene match. CDR3 DNA sequence: TGCGCCAGCAGCTTGACAGGGGGTCAGCCCCAGCATTTT. The encoded protein is CASSLTGGQPQHF. The full variable domain, with the rest looked up from reference TRBV5-1 and TRBJ1-5, is KAGVTQTPRYLIKTRGQQVTLSCSPISGHRSVSWYQQTPGQGLQFLFEYFSETQRNKGNFPGRFSGRQFSNSRSEMNVSTLELGDSALYLCASSLTGGQPQHFGDGTRLSIL.

The V call is TRBV27, the J call TRBJ1-2; 7 bases align to TRBD1. V was pared by 3 bases and J by 6 bases, with 4 bases of the junction left unmatched. CDR1 MNHEY and CDR2 SMNVEV come from the germline V gene (reference sequence). The CDR3 has 13 amino acids. The CDR3 here is CASSFRTGDGYTF. The CDR3 DNA follows: TGTGCCAGCAGTTTCCGTACAGGGGATGGCTACACCTTC.

The chain links TRBV28 to TRBJ2-7, with D perhaps matching TRBD2 (5 bases). Germline assignment: CDR1 MDHEN and CDR2 SYDVKM. This CDR3 contains 16 residues. V was clipped by 3 bases and J by 2 bases, with 17 bases between them. The CDR3 loop reads CASSFPHSGKAYEQYF. In DNA form, the CDR3 reads TGTGCCAGCAGTTTCCCTCACAGCGGAAAAGCCTACGAGCAGTACTTC.

CDR3 in amino acids: CASSSQGNTEAFF. The CDR3 coding sequence is TGTGCCAGCAGTTCCCAGGGTAACACTGAAGCTTTCTTT. V gene TRBV27 combines with J gene TRBJ1-1; possible D gene TRBD1, 5 bases. The V end lost 4 bases, the J end lost 2 bases, and 8 bases lay between the germline ends. Germline V lookup: CDR1 MNHEY, CDR2 SMNVEV (reference sequence). CDR3 size: 13 residues.

This chain connects TRBV2 to TRBJ1-5, with 7 bases that match TRBD1. The germline gives CDR1 SNHLY, CDR2 FYNNEI. The CDR3 extends over 14 amino acids. With 6 bases clipped from V and 3 bases from J, the junction kept 5 bases outside the gene matches. CDR3 sequence: CASSLTGNNQPQHF. The CDR3 DNA reads as TGTGCCAGCAGCCTGACAGGGAACAATCAGCCCCAGCATTTT.

This clone has only one observation. This chain links TRBV19 with TRBJ1-1, with TRBD1 as a possible D gene (5 bases). CDR1 and CDR2 from the germline V gene are LNHDA and SQIVND (reference sequence). This CDR3 has 14 amino acids. The V end was cut by 3 bases, the J end by 0 bases, with 8 bases between. CDR3 sequence reads: CASSIWGLNTEAFF. The CDR3 DNA sequence: TGTGCCAGTAGTATTTGGGGCCTGAACACTGAAGCTTTCTTT.

The rearrangement uses TRBV2 and TRBJ2-1, with 7 bases that match TRBD1. CDR3 length: 17 residues. Germline CDR1 and CDR2: SNHLY and FYNNEI. J lost 4 bases, V lost 0 bases, and 9 bases had no gene match. Here the CDR3 DNA reads TGTGCCAGCAGTGAAGCGCCCCGGGACAGCTGGTACAATGAGCAGTTCTTC. It codes for CASSEAPRDSWYNEQFF.

This clone has only a few counts. At the DNA level, this CDR3 is encoded by other sequences in the same sample as well. The rearrangement links TRBV28 to TRBJ1-5, with TRBD1 matching 8 bases. Per germline, CDR1 MDHEN and CDR2 SYDVKM. The CDR3 loop spans 13 amino acids. V was pared by 5 bases and J by 4 bases, with 1 base of the junction left unmatched. CDR3 in amino acids: CASSDRGNQPQHF. CDR3 DNA sequence: TGTGCCAGCAGTGACAGGGGTAATCAGCCCCAGCATTTT.

The J gene is TRBJ1-1, the V gene TRBV6-1; TRBD1 is a possible D gene (5 bases). The germline V and J ends were trimmed by 8 bases and 0 bases, with 10 bases remaining between them. The CDR3 spans 13 residues. Germline V CDR1 and CDR2: MNHNS, SASEGT. Here the CDR3 DNA reads TGTGCCAGCTTGGGGCAACTGAACACTGAAGCTTTCTTT. Translated: CASLGQLNTEAFF.

Of note for this clone: The junction shows a germline mismatch at one end, possibly a read error. This chain uses TRBV20-1 with TRBJ2-1, with 8 bases fitting TRBD1. Germline-derived CDR1 and CDR2 are DFQATT and SNEGSKA (reference sequence). The CDR3 is 11 amino acids. The CDR3 nucleotides read TGTGCAGGGGGCTCGTACAATGAGCAGTTCTTC. It specifies CAGGSYNEQFF.

The chain couples TRBV28 to TRBJ1-4, with D perhaps matching TRBD1 (5 bases). This CDR3 region has 16 residues. V lost 6 bases and J 1 base, leaving 15 bases between the germline ends. Germline loops: CDR1 MDHEN, CDR2 SYDVKM. The CDR3 spells CASSAPGEVTNEKLFF. The CDR3 bases are TGTGCCAGCAGCGCCCCGGGGGAGGTAACTAATGAAAAACTGTTTTTT.

The chain carries TRBV2 and TRBJ2-7, with D perhaps matching TRBD2 (5 bases). The CDR3 extends over 12 amino acids. Looked up from germline, CDR1 is SNHLY and CDR2 is FYNNEI. The V and J ends lost 7 bases and 11 bases respectively, with 18 bases between them. The CDR3 DNA reads TGTGCCAGCAACCCTACCAGAGGGATGAAGTACTTC. Residues: CASNPTRGMKYF.

The DNA for the CDR3 is TGTGCCAGCAGCCCTTCCGGGACAGTATACAATGAGCAGTTCTTC. This sequence encodes CASSPSGTVYNEQFF. This chain joins TRBV7-9 and TRBJ2-1; 7 positions agree with TRBD1. The junction had 8 bases not matched to a gene; V was cut back by 5 bases and J by 4 bases. Germline loops: CDR1 SEHNR, CDR2 FQNEAQ (reference sequence). This CDR3 has 15 residues.

V and J are TRBV15 and TRBJ2-1; maybe TRBD1 (6 bases). V was cut by 4 bases and J by 7 bases, with 14 bases left in between. Germline CDR1 reads LNHNV; CDR2 reads YYDKDF (reference sequence). The CDR3 length is 14 residues. Written as DNA, the CDR3 is TGTGCCACCAGCACAAACAGGGTGGGTAATGAGCAGTTCTTC. It is translated as CATSTNRVGNEQFF.

V usage is TRBV19 and J usage is TRBJ2-1; 11 nucleotides agree with TRBD2. V trimming: 3 bases; J trimming: 5 bases; junction bases outside the gene matches: 0. The germline V gene has CDR1 LNHDA and CDR2 SQIVND (reference sequence). CDR3 length: 14 residues. This chain's CDR3 is CASSISGGDNEQFF. CDR3 DNA sequence: TGTGCCAGTAGTATTAGCGGGGGGGACAATGAGCAGTTCTTC.

This chain links TRBV7-8 with TRBJ2-7; possible D gene TRBD2, 6 bases. Germline V gene lookup returns CDR1 SGHVS and CDR2 FQNEAQ. V shed 5 bases and J shed 4 bases, with 18 bases lying between them. The CDR3 has 15 amino acids. The CDR3 sequence is CASSQLPGLWYEQYF. DNA for the CDR3: TGTGCCAGCAGCCAGCTTCCGGGACTTTGGTACGAGCAGTACTTC.

This chain joins TRBV6-5 and TRBJ1-2; 7 nucleotides agree with TRBD1. With V trimmed by 0 bases and J by 8 bases, 6 bases remained unmatched. The length of the CDR3 is 14 residues. The germline CDR1 and CDR2 sequences are MNHEY and SVGAGI. The CDR3 is CASSYSGTAMGYTF. The CDR3 region has the DNA TGTGCCAGCAGTTACTCGGGGACAGCTATGGGCTACACCTTC.

This clone was detected once. The chain combines TRBV28 with TRBJ1-2; D is ambiguous. Trimming stripped 10 bases from V and 4 bases from J, with 16 bases between. CDR1 is MDHEN, CDR2 SYDVKM, per germline. The CDR3 covers 13 residues. The DNA of the CDR3 is TGTGCCACCCCATTGGAGGGAGGCTATGGCTACACCTTC. Its protein is CATPLEGGYGYTF.